The 5 T cell receptor beta chains below all came from one sample that was sequenced in a study of blood T cells in healthy people across ages. A sample-barcoded 5' primer and a J-beta primer mix were used in a second PCR of roughly 6 to 12 cycles. TCRdb independently ran MiXCR on the 5' RACE reads; one entry per CDR3 protein. The sample consists of 1,500,000 or so distinct CDR3 sequences, 42% of them appearing once. The sequenced sample consisted of blood. The receptors here all came from a woman under 30 in good health.

This clonotype was picked up a small number of times. The chain uses TRBV27 and TRBJ1-2, with D possibly matching TRBD1 (5 bases). Germline V gene data show CDR1 as MNHEY and CDR2 as SMNVEV (reference sequence). The CDR3 spans 15 residues. Trimming removed 3 bases from V and 5 bases from J, with 16 bases in between. The CDR3 DNA reads TGTGCCAGCAGTTTGCAGGGACCGAGGTGGTATGGCTACACCTTC. Protein sequence: CASSLQGPRWYGYTF.

This clonotype was detected a few times. One end of the junction fails to match germline, which may point to a read error. The genes are TRBV20-1 and TRBJ2-1, with D tentatively TRBD1 or TRBD2 (6 bases each). This CDR3 has 14 amino acids. Germline V gene sequence: CDR1 DFQATT, CDR2 SNEGSKA (reference sequence). The CDR3 bases are TGCAGTGCGAGAGGGGGGCTGGATTACAATGAGCAGTTCTTC. Its protein product is CSARGGLDYNEQFF.

This clonotype was recorded at least ten times. The V call is TRBV7-2, the J call TRBJ2-1; the D is unclear. The V and J ends lost 3 bases and 10 bases respectively, with 10 bases between them. Germline V gives CDR1 SGHTA, CDR2 FQGNSA. The CDR3 has 12 residues. This CDR3 reads CASSFFSGEQFF. CDR3 coding DNA: TGTGCCAGCAGCTTCTTTTCCGGAGAGCAGTTCTTC.

V and J are TRBV29-1 and TRBJ1-1; possibly TRBD1 for D (5 bases). The V end lost 0 bases, the J end lost 7 bases, and 9 bases lay between the germline ends. The CDR3 totals 12 residues. CDR1 is SQVTM and CDR2 is ANQGSEA in the germline V gene. The CDR3 nucleotides read TGCAGCGTTGAAGATCGGGGCGTTGAAGCTTTCTTT. It is translated as CSVEDRGVEAFF.

The chain joins TRBV5-1 to TRBJ2-4; D not certain. V was trimmed by 2 bases and J by 5 bases, leaving 14 bases between them. CDR1 is SGHRS, CDR2 YFSETQ, per germline. The CDR3 loop spans 15 amino acids. The CDR3 DNA sequence: TGCGCCAGCAGCTTAGACGGTGGCCCACAAAACATTCAGTACTTC. This encodes CASSLDGGPQNIQYF.